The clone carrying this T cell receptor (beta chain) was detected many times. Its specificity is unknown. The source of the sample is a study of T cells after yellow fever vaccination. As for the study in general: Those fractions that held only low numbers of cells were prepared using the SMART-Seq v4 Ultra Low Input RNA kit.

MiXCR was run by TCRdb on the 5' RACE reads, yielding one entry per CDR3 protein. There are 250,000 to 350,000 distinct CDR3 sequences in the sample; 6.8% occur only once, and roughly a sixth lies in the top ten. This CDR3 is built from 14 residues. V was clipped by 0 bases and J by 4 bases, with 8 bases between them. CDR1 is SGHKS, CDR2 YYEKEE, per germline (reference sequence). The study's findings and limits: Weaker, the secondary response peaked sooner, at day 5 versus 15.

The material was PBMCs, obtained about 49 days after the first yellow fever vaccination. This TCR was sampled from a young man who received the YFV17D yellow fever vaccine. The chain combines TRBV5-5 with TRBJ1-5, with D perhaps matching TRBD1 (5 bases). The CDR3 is CASSLGDRNQPQHF. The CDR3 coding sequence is TGTGCCAGCAGCTTGGGGGACCGGAATCAGCCCCAGCATTTT.